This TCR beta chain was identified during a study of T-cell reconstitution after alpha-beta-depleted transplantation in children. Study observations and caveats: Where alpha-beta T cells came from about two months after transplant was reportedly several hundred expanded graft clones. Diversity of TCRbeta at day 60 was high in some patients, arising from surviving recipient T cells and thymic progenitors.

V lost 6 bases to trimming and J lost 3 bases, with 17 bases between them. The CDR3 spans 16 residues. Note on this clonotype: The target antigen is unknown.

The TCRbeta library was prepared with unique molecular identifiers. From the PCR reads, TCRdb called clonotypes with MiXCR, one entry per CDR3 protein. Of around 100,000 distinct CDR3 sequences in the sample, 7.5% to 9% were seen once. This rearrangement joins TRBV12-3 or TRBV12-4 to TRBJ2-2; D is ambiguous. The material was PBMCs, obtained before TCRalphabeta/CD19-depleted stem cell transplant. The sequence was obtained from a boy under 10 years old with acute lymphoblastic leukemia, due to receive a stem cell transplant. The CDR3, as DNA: TGTGCCAGCAGGAATGAGCTGGCGGCCTACACCGGGGAGCTGTTTTTT. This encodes CASRNELAAYTGELFF.